The text below deals with one TCR beta chain. The sample is drawn from a study of blood T cell repertoires in COVID-19. Across the study: The United States, Italy and Spain were the sources of the acute and convalescent COVID-19 samples. T cells, B-cell-depleted T cells, or PBMCs provided the cDNA or gDNA that served as material.

Original handling: Amplified reference gene primers provided the basis for estimating nucleated cell counts. Clones were read by immunoSEQ multiplex PCR, and TCRdb kept only the in-frame ones, dropping some. V, J and clone size reflect that table, while D and trimming were determined from the DNA. The sample yields about 140,000 clones, 84% seen once. The ends lost 3 bases at V and 7 bases at J; junction bases unmatched: 10. The V gene's germline CDR1 is SGHVS and CDR2 FQNEAQ. The CDR3 contains 15 residues. Sequencing was carried out using PBMCs or T cells enriched from blood (not recorded which). The chain is built from TRBV7-8 and TRBJ2-5; 8 bases are shared with TRBD1. This TCR came from a man in his forties with acute COVID-19. The CDR3 is CASSFTGTGGGTQYF. The CDR3 region has the DNA TGTGCCAGCAGCTTTACCGGGACAGGAGGCGGGACCCAGTACTTC.